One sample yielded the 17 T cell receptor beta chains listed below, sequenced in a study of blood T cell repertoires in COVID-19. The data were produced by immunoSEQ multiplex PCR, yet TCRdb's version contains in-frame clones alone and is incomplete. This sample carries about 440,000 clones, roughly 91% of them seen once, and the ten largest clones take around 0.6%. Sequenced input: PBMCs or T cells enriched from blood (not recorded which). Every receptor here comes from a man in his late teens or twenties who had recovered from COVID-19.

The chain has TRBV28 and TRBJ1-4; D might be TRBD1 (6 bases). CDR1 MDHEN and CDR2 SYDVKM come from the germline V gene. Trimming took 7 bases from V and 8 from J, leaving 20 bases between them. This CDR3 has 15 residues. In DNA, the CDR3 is TGTGCCAGCACCAAGGTGGTACAGGGAAGCGAAAAACTGTTTTTT. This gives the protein CASTKVVQGSEKLFF.

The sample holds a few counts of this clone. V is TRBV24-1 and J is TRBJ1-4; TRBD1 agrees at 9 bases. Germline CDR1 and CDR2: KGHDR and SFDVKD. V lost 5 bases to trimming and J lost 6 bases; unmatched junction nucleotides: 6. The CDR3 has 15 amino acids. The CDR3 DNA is TGTGCCACCAGTGCCATTCGACAGGGGGATGAAAAACTGTTTTTT. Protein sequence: CATSAIRQGDEKLFF.

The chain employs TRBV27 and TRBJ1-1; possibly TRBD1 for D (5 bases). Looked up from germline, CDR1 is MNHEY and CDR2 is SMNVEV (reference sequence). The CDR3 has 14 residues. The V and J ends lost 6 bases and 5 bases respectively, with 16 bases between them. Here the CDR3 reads CASSYDSGVTEAFF. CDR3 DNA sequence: TGTGCCAGCAGCTACGACTCGGGGGTGACTGAAGCTTTCTTT.

CDR3: CASSERQGNTEAFF. In DNA, the CDR3 is TGCGCCAGCAGTGAGCGACAGGGGAACACTGAAGCTTTCTTT. This chain joins TRBV10-2 and TRBJ1-1; TRBD1 aligns across 7 bases. Germline assignment: CDR1 WSHSY and CDR2 SAAADI. The CDR3 has 14 residues. The trim removed 2 bases at V and 1 base at J, leaving 1 base unmatched.

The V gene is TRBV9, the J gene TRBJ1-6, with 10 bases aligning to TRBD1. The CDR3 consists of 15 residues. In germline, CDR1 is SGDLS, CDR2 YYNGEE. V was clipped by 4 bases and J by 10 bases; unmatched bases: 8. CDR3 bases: TGTGCCAGCAGCCTAACTTGGGACAGGGGATCACCCCTCCACTTT. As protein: CASSLTWDRGSPLHF.

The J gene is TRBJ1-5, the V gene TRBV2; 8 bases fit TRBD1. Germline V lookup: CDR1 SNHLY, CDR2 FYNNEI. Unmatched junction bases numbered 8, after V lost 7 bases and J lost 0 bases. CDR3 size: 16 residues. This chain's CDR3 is CASTGTGGYSNQPQHF. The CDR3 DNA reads TGTGCCAGCACTGGGACAGGAGGTTATAGCAATCAGCCCCAGCATTTT.

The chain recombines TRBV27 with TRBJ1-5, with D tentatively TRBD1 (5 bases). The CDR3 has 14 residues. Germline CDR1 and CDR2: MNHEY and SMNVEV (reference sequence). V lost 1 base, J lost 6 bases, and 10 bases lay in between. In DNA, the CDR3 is TGTGCCAGCAGTTTATACCAGGGTGGTCAGCCCCAGCATTTT. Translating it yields CASSLYQGGQPQHF.

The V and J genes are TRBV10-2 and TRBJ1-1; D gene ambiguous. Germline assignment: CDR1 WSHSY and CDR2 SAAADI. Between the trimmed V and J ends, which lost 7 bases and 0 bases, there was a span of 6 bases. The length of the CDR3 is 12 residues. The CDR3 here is CASNRMNTEAFF. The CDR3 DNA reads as TGCGCCAGCAACAGAATGAACACTGAAGCTTTCTTT.

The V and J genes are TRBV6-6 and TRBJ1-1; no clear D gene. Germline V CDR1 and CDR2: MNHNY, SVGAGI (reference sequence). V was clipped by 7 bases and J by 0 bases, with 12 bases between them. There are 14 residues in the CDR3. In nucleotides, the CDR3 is TGTGCCAGCACCCCTCCCGGGTTGAACACTGAAGCTTTCTTT. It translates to CASTPPGLNTEAFF.

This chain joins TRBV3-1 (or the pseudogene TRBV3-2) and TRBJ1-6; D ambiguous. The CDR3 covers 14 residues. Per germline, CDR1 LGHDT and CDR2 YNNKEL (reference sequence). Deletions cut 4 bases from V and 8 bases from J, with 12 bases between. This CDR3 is CASSLERRDSPLHF. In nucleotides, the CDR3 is TGTGCCAGCAGCCTTGAACGGAGGGATTCACCCCTCCACTTT.

The CDR3 reads CASRQGTNNSPLHF. In DNA, the CDR3 is TGTGCCAGCAGGCAGGGGACCAATAATTCACCCCTCCACTTT. J is TRBJ1-6 and V is TRBV2, with D possibly being TRBD1 (6 bases). Trimming removed 6 bases at V and 5 bases at J, with 11 bases between. CDR3 size: 14 residues. The germline CDR1 and CDR2 sequences are SNHLY and FYNNEI.

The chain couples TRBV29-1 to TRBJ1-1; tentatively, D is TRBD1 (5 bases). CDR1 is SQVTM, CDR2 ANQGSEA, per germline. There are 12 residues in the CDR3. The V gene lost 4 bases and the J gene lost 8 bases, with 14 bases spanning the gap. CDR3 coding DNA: TGCAGCGTTGCTGGGGCGTCTCGGGAAGCTTTCTTT. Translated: CSVAGASREAFF.

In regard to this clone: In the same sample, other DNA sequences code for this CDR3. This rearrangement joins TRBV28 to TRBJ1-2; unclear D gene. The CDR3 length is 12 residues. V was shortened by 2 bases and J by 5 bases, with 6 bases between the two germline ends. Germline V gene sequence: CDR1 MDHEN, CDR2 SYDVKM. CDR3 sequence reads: CASSLTGYGYTF. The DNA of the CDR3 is TGTGCCAGCAGTTTAACCGGGTATGGCTACACCTTC.

The CDR3 loop is CASSQAGGTNEQFF. In nucleotides, the CDR3 is TGTGCCAGCAGCCAGGCGGGAGGAACGAATGAGCAGTTCTTC. The chain carries TRBV3-1 (or the pseudogene TRBV3-2) and TRBJ2-1, with 8 nucleotides matching TRBD2. V was pared by 3 bases and J by 7 bases, with 5 bases of the junction left unmatched. Germline-derived CDR1 and CDR2 are LGHDT and YNNKEL (reference sequence). The CDR3 length is 14 residues.

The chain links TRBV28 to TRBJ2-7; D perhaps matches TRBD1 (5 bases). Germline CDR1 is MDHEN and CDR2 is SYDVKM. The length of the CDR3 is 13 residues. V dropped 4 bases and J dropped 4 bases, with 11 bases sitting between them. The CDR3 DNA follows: TGTGCCAGCAGTTCCCAGGGTTATTACGAGCAGTACTTC. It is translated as CASSSQGYYEQYF.

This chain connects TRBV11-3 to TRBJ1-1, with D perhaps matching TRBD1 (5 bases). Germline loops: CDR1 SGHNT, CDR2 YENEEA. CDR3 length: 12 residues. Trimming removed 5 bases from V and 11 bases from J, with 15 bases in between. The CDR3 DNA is TGTGCCAGCAGCAGCCTGGGGGGGGTGGCTTTCTTT. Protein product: CASSSLGGVAFF.

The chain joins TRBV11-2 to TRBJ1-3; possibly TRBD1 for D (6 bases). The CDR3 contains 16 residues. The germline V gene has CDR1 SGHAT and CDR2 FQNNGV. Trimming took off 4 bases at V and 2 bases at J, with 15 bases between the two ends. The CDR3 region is CASSSWDKPTGNTIYF. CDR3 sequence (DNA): TGTGCCAGCAGCTCCTGGGACAAGCCAACTGGAAACACCATATATTTT.